The 2 T cell receptor beta chains below were found in one sample sequenced in a study of T cell repertoires in cytomegalovirus infection. Each CDR3 protein is one row after TCRdb ran MiXCR on the reads. This sample has about 500,000 distinct CDR3 sequences; more than 30% occur once, and the top ten carry roughly 16%. These receptors lack a known antigen. Sequencing was performed on cultured PBMCs, taken from culture after CMV antigen stimulation. The receptor set was obtained from a human donor in good health (CMV status not recorded). Some clones in this sample may be carry-over from other donors' samples.

V and J are TRBV7-2 and TRBJ2-2, with TRBD1 as a possible D gene (5 bases). The CDR3 has 15 residues. The germline V and J ends were trimmed by 10 bases and 4 bases, with 19 bases remaining between them. Germline values: CDR1 SGHTA, CDR2 FQGNSA. The CDR3 region has the DNA TGTGCCACCAAATTAACAGGTTGGGGCACCGGGGAGCTGTTTTTT. This encodes CATKLTGWGTGELFF.

The CDR3 DNA sequence: TGTGCCAGCCGTACAGCTAATCAGCCCCAGCATTTT. This translates into CASRTANQPQHF. The chain employs TRBV6-6 and TRBJ1-5; D is undetermined. CDR1 is MNHNY, CDR2 SVGAGI, per germline (reference sequence). With 8 bases removed from V and 4 bases from J, the gap between germline ends came to 9 bases. The CDR3 is 12 amino acids.